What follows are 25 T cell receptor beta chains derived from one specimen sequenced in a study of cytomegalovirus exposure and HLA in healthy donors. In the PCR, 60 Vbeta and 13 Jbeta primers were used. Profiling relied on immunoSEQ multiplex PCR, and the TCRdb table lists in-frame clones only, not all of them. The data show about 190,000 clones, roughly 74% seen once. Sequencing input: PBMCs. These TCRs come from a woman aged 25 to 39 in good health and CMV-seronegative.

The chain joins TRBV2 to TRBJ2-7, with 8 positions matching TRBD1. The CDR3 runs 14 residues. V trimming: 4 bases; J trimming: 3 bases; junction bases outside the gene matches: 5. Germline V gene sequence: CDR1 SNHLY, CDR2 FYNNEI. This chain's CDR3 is CASSGQGFSYEQYF. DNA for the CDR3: TGTGCCAGCAGTGGACAGGGGTTTAGCTACGAGCAGTACTTC. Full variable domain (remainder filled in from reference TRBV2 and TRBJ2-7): EPEVTQTPSHQVTQMGQEVILRCVPISNHLYFYWYRQILGQKVEFLVSFYNNEISEKSEIFDDQFSVERPDGSNFTLKIRSTKLEDSAMYFCASSGQGFSYEQYFGPGTRLTVT.

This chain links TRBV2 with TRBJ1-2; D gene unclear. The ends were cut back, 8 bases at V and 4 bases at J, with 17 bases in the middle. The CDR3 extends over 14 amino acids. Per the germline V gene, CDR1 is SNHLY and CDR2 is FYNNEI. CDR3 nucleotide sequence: TGTGCCAGCCCCGGAATTGAGCGAGCCTATGGCTACACCTTC. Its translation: CASPGIERAYGYTF.

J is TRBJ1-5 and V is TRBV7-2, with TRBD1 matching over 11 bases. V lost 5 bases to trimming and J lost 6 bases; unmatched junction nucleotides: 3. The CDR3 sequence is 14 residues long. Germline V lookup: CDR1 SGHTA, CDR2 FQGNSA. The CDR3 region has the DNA TGTGCCAGCAGCCGGACAGGGGGCTCTCAGCCCCAGCATTTT. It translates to CASSRTGGSQPQHF.

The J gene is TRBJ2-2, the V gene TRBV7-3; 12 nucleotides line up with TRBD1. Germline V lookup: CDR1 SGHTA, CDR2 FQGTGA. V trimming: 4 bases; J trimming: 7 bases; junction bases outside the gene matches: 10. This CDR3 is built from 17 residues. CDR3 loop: CASSSTRGQGANGELFF. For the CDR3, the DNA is TGTGCCAGCAGCTCCACACGGGGACAGGGGGCAAACGGGGAGCTGTTTTTT.

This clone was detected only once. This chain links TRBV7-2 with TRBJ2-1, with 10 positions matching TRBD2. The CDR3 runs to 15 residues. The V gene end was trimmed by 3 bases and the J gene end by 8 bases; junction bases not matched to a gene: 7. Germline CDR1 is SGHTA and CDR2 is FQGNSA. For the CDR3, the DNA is TGTGCCAGCAGCTTCCTAGCGGGAGTTGGGTATGAGCAGTTCTTC. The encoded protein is CASSFLAGVGYEQFF.

CDR3 DNA: TGTGCCAGCAGCTTGAGGGGGGGACTAGGCCCCTCCTACGAGCAGTACTTC. Translation gives CASSLRGGLGPSYEQYF. The V gene is TRBV7-6, the J gene TRBJ2-7, with 8 bases aligning to TRBD2. CDR3 size: 17 residues. V was pared by 3 bases and J by 0 bases, with 10 bases of the junction left unmatched. Germline values: CDR1 SGHVS, CDR2 FNYEAQ.

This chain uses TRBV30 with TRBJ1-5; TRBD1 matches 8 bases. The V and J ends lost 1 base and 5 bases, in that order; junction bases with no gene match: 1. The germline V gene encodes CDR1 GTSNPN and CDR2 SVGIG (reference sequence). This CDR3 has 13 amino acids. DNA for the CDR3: TGTGCCTGGAGTGCAGGGGGCGATCAGCCCCAGCATTTT. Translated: CAWSAGGDQPQHF.

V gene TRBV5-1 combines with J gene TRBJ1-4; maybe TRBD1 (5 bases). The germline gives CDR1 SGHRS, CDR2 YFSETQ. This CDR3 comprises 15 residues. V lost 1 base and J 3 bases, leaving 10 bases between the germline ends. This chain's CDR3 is CASSLLPGANEKLFF. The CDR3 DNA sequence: TGCGCCAGCAGCTTGCTTCCGGGGGCTAATGAAAAACTGTTTTTT.

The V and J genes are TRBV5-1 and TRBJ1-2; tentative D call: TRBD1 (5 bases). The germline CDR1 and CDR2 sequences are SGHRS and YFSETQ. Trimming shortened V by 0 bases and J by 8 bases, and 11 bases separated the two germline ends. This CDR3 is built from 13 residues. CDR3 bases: TGCGCCAGCAGCTTGGGGGGGGACGGCGGCTACACCTTC. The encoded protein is CASSLGGDGGYTF.

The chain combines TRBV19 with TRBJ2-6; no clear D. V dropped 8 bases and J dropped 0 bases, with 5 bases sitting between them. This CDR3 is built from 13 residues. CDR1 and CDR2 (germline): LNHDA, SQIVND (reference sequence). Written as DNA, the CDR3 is TGTGCCAGTGCAGTCTCTGGGGCCAACGTCCTGACTTTC. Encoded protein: CASAVSGANVLTF.

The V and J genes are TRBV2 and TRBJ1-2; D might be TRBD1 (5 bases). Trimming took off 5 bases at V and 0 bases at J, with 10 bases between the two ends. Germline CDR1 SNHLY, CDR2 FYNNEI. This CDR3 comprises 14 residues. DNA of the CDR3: TGTGCCAGCAGTATCCAGGGAACTAACTATGGCTACACCTTC. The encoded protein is CASSIQGTNYGYTF.

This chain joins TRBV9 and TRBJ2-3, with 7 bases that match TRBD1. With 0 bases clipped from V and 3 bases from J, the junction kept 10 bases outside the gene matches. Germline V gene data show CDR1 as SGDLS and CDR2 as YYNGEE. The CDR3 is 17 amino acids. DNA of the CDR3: TGTGCCAGCAGCGTAGTGGGAAGGGGGCGAGTGACAGATACGCAGTATTTT. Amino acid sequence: CASSVVGRGRVTDTQYF.

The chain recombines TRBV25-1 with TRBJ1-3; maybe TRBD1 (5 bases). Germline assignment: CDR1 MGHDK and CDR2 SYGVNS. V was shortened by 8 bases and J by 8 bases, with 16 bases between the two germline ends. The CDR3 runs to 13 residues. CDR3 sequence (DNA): TGTGCCAGCGGAGAGTGGGGGAGGGACACCATATATTTT. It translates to CASGEWGRDTIYF.

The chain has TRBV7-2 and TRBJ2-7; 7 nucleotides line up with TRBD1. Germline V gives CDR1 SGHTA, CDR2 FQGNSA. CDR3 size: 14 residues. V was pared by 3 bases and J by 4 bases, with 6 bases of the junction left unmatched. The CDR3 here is CASSFAGGEYEQYF. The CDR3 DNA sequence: TGTGCCAGCAGCTTTGCAGGGGGTGAATACGAGCAGTACTTC.

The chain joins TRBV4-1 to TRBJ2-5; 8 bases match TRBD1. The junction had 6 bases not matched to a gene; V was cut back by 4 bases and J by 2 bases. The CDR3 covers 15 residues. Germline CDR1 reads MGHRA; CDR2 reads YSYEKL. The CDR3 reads CASSLRTGRQETQYF. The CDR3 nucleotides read TGCGCCAGCAGCCTCAGGACAGGGCGGCAAGAGACCCAGTACTTC.

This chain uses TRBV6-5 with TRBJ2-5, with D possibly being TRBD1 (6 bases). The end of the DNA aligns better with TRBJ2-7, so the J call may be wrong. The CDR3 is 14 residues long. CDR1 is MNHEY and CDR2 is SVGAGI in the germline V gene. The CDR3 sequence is CASSWGQGSYEQYF. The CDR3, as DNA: TGTGCCAGCAGTTGGGGGCAGGGATCCTACGAGCAGTACTTC.

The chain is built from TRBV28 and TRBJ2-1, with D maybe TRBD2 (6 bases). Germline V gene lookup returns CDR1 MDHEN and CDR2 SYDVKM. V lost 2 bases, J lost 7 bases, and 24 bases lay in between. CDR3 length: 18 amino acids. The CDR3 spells CASSLRSRWGAGRNEQFF. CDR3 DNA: TGTGCCAGCAGTTTAAGAAGTCGTTGGGGAGCTGGGAGGAATGAGCAGTTCTTC. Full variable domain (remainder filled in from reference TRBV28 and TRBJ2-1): DVKVTQSSRYLVKRTGEKVFLECVQDMDHENMFWYRQDPGLGLRLIYFSYDVKMKEKGDIPEGYSVSREKKERFSLILESASTNQTSMYLCASSLRSRWGAGRNEQFFGPGTRLTVL.

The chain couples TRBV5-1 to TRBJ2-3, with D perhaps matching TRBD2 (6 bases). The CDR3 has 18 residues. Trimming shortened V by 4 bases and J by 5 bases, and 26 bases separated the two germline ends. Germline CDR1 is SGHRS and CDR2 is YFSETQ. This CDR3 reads CASSLLGGLGGGGDTQYF. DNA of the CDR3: TGCGCCAGCAGCCTATTAGGAGGCCTTGGGGGAGGTGGAGATACGCAGTATTTT.

The CDR3 region is CASSDSKGGPVDTQYF. As DNA, the CDR3 is TGTGCCAGCAGTGACTCTAAGGGGGGGCCGGTAGATACGCAGTATTTT. V and J are TRBV6-4 and TRBJ2-3; weak D call: TRBD2 (7 bases). Germline-derived CDR1 and CDR2 are MRHNA and SNTAGT. This CDR3 region has 16 residues. Trimming cost V 0 bases and J 5 bases, with 15 bases left between them.

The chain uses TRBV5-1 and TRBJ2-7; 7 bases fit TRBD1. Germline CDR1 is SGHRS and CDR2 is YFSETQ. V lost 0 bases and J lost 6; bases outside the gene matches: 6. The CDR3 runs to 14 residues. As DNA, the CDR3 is TGCGCCAGCAGCTTGGGACAGGGTCGAGGCGAGCAGTACTTC. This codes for CASSLGQGRGEQYF.

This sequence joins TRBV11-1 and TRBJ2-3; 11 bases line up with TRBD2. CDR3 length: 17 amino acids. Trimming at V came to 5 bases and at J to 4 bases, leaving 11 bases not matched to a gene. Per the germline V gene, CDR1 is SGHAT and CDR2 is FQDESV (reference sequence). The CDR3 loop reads CASSQGTSGRGADTQYF. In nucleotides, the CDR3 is TGTGCCAGCAGCCAAGGAACTAGCGGGAGAGGCGCAGATACGCAGTATTTT.

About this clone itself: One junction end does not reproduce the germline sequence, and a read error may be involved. CDR3 region: CASSEDRGRLQPQHF. In DNA form, the CDR3 reads TGTGCCAGCAGCGAAGACAGGGGGCGCTTACAGCCCCAGCATTTT. The chain uses TRBV2 and TRBJ1-5; TRBD1 aligns across 10 bases. This CDR3 has 15 amino acids. CDR1 is SNHLY, CDR2 FYNNEI, per germline.

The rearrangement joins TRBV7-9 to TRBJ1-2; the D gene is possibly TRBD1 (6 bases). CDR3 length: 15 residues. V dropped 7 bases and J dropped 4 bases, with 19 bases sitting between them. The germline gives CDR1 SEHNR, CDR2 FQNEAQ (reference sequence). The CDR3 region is CASTQISRGSYGYTF. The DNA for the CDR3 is TGTGCCAGCACCCAGATCTCCAGGGGTAGCTATGGCTACACCTTC.

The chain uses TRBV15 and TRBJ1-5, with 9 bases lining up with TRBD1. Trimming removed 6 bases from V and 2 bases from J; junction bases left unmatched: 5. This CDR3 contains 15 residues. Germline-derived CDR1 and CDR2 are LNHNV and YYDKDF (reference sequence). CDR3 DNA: TGTGCCACCAGGGGACGGGACAGGGGCAATCAGCCCCAGCATTTT. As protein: CATRGRDRGNQPQHF.

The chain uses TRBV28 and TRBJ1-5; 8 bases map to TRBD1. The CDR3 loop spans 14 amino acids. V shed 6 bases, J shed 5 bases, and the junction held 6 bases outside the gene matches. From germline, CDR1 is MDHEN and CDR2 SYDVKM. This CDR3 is CASSPGQGDQPQHF. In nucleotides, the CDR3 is TGTGCCAGCAGCCCAGGACAGGGAGATCAGCCCCAGCATTTT.